The 15 T cell receptor beta chains below were found in one sample sequenced in a study of T-cell memory formation after mild COVID-19. TCRdb used MiXCR to reprocess the 5' RACE reads, holding one entry per CDR3 protein. Of a few hundred thousand distinct CDR3 sequences listed, 15% to 20% are singletons. The material sequenced was PBMCs or a T cell subset sorted from them (not recorded which). The receptors were sampled from a man aged 18 to 30 who had mild COVID-19 (a few samples of this study predate the infection). Cell type and time point are not known.

The chain joins TRBV9 to TRBJ1-1, with D possibly being TRBD1 (5 bases). Germline V CDR1 and CDR2: SGDLS, YYNGEE. Trimming cost V 3 bases and J 1 base, with 16 bases left between them. This CDR3 contains 16 residues. CDR3 sequence (DNA): TGTGCCAGCAGCGAGGGAGGGACCATCGGGAACACTGAAGCTTTCTTT. Its protein is CASSEGGTIGNTEAFF.

The J gene is TRBJ2-3, the V gene TRBV5-8; D not certain. Trimming shortened V by 2 bases and J by 6 bases, and 7 bases separated the two germline ends. CDR1 is SGHTS and CDR2 is YDEGEE in the germline V gene. The CDR3 sequence is 12 residues long. The CDR3 DNA follows: TGTGCCAGCAGCTTATTGTGGGATACGCAGTATTTT. Protein sequence: CASSLLWDTQYF.

In this sample, this clonotype turned up a few times. CDR3 region: CASSLDSHEAFF. CDR3 nucleotides: TGTGCCAGCAGCCTCGACAGTCATGAAGCTTTCTTT. The chain recombines TRBV7-9 with TRBJ1-1; a possible D gene is TRBD1 (5 bases). The CDR3 has 12 residues. CDR1 and CDR2 from the germline V gene are SEHNR and FQNEAQ (reference sequence). With 5 bases removed from V and 7 bases from J, the gap between germline ends came to 11 bases.

This clonotype was recorded a few times. The rearrangement joins TRBV7-2 to TRBJ2-1; D uncertain. Germline loops: CDR1 SGHTA, CDR2 FQGNSA. Trimming took 5 bases from V and 6 from J, leaving 14 bases between them. The CDR3 is 14 residues long. CDR3 residues: CASSVNVVGNEQFF. The CDR3 nucleotides are TGTGCCAGCAGCGTGAATGTTGTGGGCAATGAGCAGTTCTTC.

This chain connects TRBV7-9 to TRBJ2-7, with unresolved D. Germline CDR1 SEHNR, CDR2 FQNEAQ (reference sequence). The CDR3 has 13 amino acids. The V end was cut by 5 bases, the J end by 4 bases, with 12 bases between. The CDR3 here is CASSPGHWYEQYV. The CDR3, as DNA: TGTGCCAGCAGCCCCGGTCACTGGTACGAGCAGTACGTC.

The chain couples TRBV4-1 to TRBJ2-3; D unclear. CDR3 length: 13 residues. Trimming cost V 3 bases and J 0 bases, with 4 bases left between them. CDR1 is MGHRA and CDR2 is YSYEKL in the germline V gene. CDR3 DNA sequence: TGCGCCAGCAGCCACTACAGCACAGATACGCAGTATTTT. Amino acid sequence: CASSHYSTDTQYF.

The rearrangement uses TRBV11-2 and TRBJ2-2, with D perhaps assigned TRBD1 or TRBD2 (6 bases each). Between the trimmed V and J ends, which lost 2 bases and 7 bases, there was a span of 14 bases. This CDR3 spans 15 amino acids. The germline CDR1 and CDR2 sequences are SGHAT and FQNNGV. The CDR3 loop is CASSLIPGANGELFF. The CDR3 DNA sequence: TGTGCCAGCAGCTTAATTCCGGGGGCTAACGGGGAGCTGTTTTTT. Full variable domain (remainder filled in from reference TRBV11-2 and TRBJ2-2): EAGVAQSPRYKIIEKRQSVAFWCNPISGHATLYWYQQILGQGPKLLIQFQNNGVVDDSQLPKDRFSAERLKGVDSTLKIQPAKLEDSAVYLCASSLIPGANGELFFGEGSRLTVL.

The V call is TRBV12-3 or TRBV12-4, the J call TRBJ2-1, with D unclear. The ends were cut back, 4 bases at V and 6 bases at J, with 16 bases in the middle. This CDR3 contains 15 residues. Here the CDR3 DNA reads TGTGCCAGCAGTTCGACCAACCTCGTAGTCAATGAGCAGTTCTTC. This gives the protein CASSSTNLVVNEQFF.

The CDR3 loop is CASSAKTDLNTEAFF. As DNA, the CDR3 is TGCGCCAGCAGCGCGAAGACGGACTTGAACACTGAAGCTTTCTTT. The chain combines TRBV5-1 with TRBJ1-1, with no clear D. The germline V gene has CDR1 SGHRS and CDR2 YFSETQ. The germline V and J ends were trimmed by 4 bases and 0 bases, with 13 bases remaining between them. The CDR3 is 15 residues long.

The chain recombines TRBV7-9 with TRBJ2-1, with D perhaps TRBD1 or TRBD2 (6 bases each). The CDR3 contains 15 residues. Germline CDR1 is SEHNR and CDR2 is FQNEAQ (reference sequence). V was shortened by 5 bases and J by 6 bases, with 17 bases between the two germline ends. Written as DNA, the CDR3 is TGTGCCAGCAGCGACGGAGGGGGAAGAGGCAATGAGCAGTTCTTC. It codes for CASSDGGGRGNEQFF.

The chain carries TRBV20-1 and TRBJ2-3; 7 nucleotides match TRBD2. The CDR3 sequence is 12 residues long. Germline values: CDR1 DFQATT, CDR2 SNEGSKA (reference sequence). Written as DNA, the CDR3 is TGCATGCCACGGGGGGACACAGATACGCAGTATTTT. This sequence encodes CMPRGDTDTQYF.

Only a few counts were recorded for this clonotype. The DNA of the CDR3 is TGCAGCGTCTGGACAGGGTGGATGAACACTGAAGCTTTCTTT. This encodes CSVWTGWMNTEAFF. The rearrangement joins TRBV29-1 to TRBJ1-1; 8 positions match TRBD1. V shed 6 bases, J shed 0 bases, and the junction held 6 bases outside the gene matches. The germline CDR1 and CDR2 sequences are SQVTM and ANQGSEA. This CDR3 is built from 14 residues.

This clonotype has more than one count but fewer than ten. The chain links TRBV5-5 to TRBJ2-7, with 9 bases matching TRBD2. Germline V lookup: CDR1 SGHKS, CDR2 YYEKEE (reference sequence). The trim removed 2 bases at V and 2 bases at J, leaving 2 bases unmatched. This CDR3 is 14 amino acids long. The CDR3, as DNA: TGTGCCAGCAGCTTAAGCGGGGGGCCCTACGAGCAGTACTTC. The encoded protein is CASSLSGGPYEQYF.

With regard to this clonotype: One end of the junction does not line up with germline, which may come from a read error. The chain joins TRBV11-2 to TRBJ2-7, with D tentatively TRBD1 (6 bases). Germline CDR1 reads SGHAT; CDR2 reads FQNNGV. The CDR3 covers 12 residues. The CDR3: CASSPRQEPLTF. The CDR3 bases are TGTGCCAGCAGCCCCCGACAGGAACCGTTGACGTTC.

The V and J genes are TRBV18 and TRBJ2-3, with D perhaps TRBD1 or TRBD2 (5 bases each). There are 15 residues in the CDR3. V was cut by 0 bases and J by 2 bases, with 9 bases left in between. CDR1 and CDR2 (germline): KGHSH, LQKENI. The CDR3 spells CASSPPGAATDTQYF. The CDR3 DNA reads as TGTGCCAGCTCACCACCCGGGGCCGCCACAGATACGCAGTATTTT.